The clone carrying this TCR beta chain has only a few counts. The antigen remains undetermined. A second PCR, run for roughly 7 to 11 cycles, used a sample-barcoded 5' primer plus a J-beta primer mix. Every single cDNA molecule received a tag from a template-switch adaptor with 12 random nucleotides. TCRdb re-called the 5' RACE reads with MiXCR, one entry per CDR3 protein. Here the sample spans 1.4 million to 1.5 million distinct CDR3 sequences, roughly 45% being singletons. This specimen belongs to a study of blood T cells in healthy people across ages. Looked up from germline, CDR1 is SGHRS and CDR2 is YFSETQ. There are 17 residues in the CDR3. V lost 0 bases and J 0 bases, leaving 15 bases between the germline ends. Every sample yielded at least 6 million isolated PBMCs. Study-wide results and caveats: The long-lived group displayed more naive CD4+ cells, plus higher diversity, than the aged donors did. Strong correlation linked observed beta diversity and percent naive T cells.

The specimen sequenced was blood. This clonotype was sampled from a woman between 18 and 29 years old in good health. This chain uses TRBV5-1 with TRBJ1-1; D remains unclear. This chain's CDR3 is CASSLARREGLNTEAFF. DNA of the CDR3: TGCGCCAGCAGCTTGGCAAGACGGGAGGGATTGAACACTGAAGCTTTCTTT.